The 19 T cell receptor beta chains given below trace back to one sample, sequenced in a study of T cell clonotyping in hematopoietic cell transplantation. Sequencing used immunoSEQ multiplex PCR; TCRdb keeps in-frame clones, though not all of them. The data contain approximately 9,000 clones, 60% to 80% of them seen just once; the ten biggest clones take up roughly 45%. Source: peripheral blood mononuclear cells, taken 180 days after allogeneic stem cell transplant. The origin of the receptors is a female patient aged 45-65 years who had an allogeneic stem cell transplant from a related donor, so the T cells may come from the graft donor. Some clones in this sample may be carry-over from other donors' samples.

This clone showed up just once. The chain joins TRBV7-8 to TRBJ2-1; TRBD1 matches at 8 bases. Germline V CDR1 and CDR2: SGHVS, FQNEAQ. This CDR3 contains 13 residues. After removal of 2 bases from V and 8 bases from J, the junction contained 2 bases not matched to a gene. Here the CDR3 DNA reads TGTGCCAGCAGCTTACAGGGGGCTTATGAGCAGTTCTTC. It translates to CASSLQGAYEQFF.

This clone is classed as medium-sized. The J gene is TRBJ2-7, the V gene TRBV19; D possibly uses TRBD1 or TRBD2 (5 bases each). This CDR3 has 14 residues. Trimming took off 5 bases at V and 5 bases at J, with 16 bases between the two ends. In germline, CDR1 is LNHDA, CDR2 SQIVND (reference sequence). This CDR3 reads CASSWTLRENEQYF. The CDR3 DNA sequence: TGTGCCAGTAGTTGGACACTCCGGGAAAACGAGCAGTACTTC.

The rearrangement uses TRBV29-1 and TRBJ1-2; D possibly corresponds to TRBD1 (5 bases). Germline V gene data show CDR1 as SQVTM and CDR2 as ANQGSEA. The V gene lost 5 bases and the J gene lost 6 bases, with 13 bases spanning the gap. The CDR3 has 12 amino acids. Here the CDR3 DNA reads TGCAGCGTTCTTAGGGGCGTAAATGGCTACACCTTC. It codes for CSVLRGVNGYTF.

The J gene is TRBJ2-1, the V gene TRBV27; D is possibly TRBD1 or TRBD2 (6 bases each). The V end was cut by 6 bases, the J end by 0 bases, with 9 bases between. The CDR3 length is 14 residues. Germline CDR1 and CDR2: MNHEY and SMNVEV (reference sequence). The chain's CDR3 is CASRGGSSYNEQFF. The CDR3 DNA sequence: TGTGCCAGCAGAGGGGGGAGCTCCTACAATGAGCAGTTCTTC.

The rearrangement links TRBV9 to TRBJ2-3, with TRBD2 matching 12 bases. V lost 0 bases and J lost 2; bases outside the gene matches: 4. This CDR3 is 17 amino acids long. Germline V gene sequence: CDR1 SGDLS, CDR2 YYNGEE. The CDR3: CASSVALAGGNTDTQYF. The CDR3 DNA reads as TGTGCCAGCAGCGTAGCACTAGCGGGGGGAAACACAGATACGCAGTATTTT.

This clone is a singleton in its sample. The junction does not match germline at one end; this may be a read error. The gene calls are TRBV28 and TRBJ1-5, with 8 bases identical to TRBD1. CDR3 length: 15 residues. Germline assignment: CDR1 MDHEN and CDR2 SYDVKM. The CDR3 sequence: CASKTPGQAPQPQHF. The DNA of the CDR3 is TGTGCCAGCAAAACCCCGGGACAGGCTCCTCAGCCTCAGCATTTT.

This clone came up a few times. The chain recombines TRBV7-2 with TRBJ2-7, with 9 bases aligning to TRBD1. V trimming: 0 bases; J trimming: 3 bases; junction bases outside the gene matches: 0. This CDR3 is built from 14 residues. The germline V gene encodes CDR1 SGHTA and CDR2 FQGNSA. The CDR3 reads CASSLATGGYEQYF. CDR3 sequence (DNA): TGTGCCAGCAGCTTAGCGACAGGGGGCTACGAGCAGTACTTC.

This rearrangement joins TRBV7-6 to TRBJ1-1; 8 bases fit TRBD1. J lost 4 bases, V lost 5 bases, and 6 bases had no gene match. The CDR3 has 14 amino acids. CDR1 SGHVS and CDR2 FNYEAQ come from the germline V gene. CDR3 sequence (DNA): TGTGCCAGCAGCGCGACAGGGGTTAGCACTGAAGCTTTCTTT. Its translation is CASSATGVSTEAFF.

The chain carries TRBV2 and TRBJ2-7, with unresolved D. This CDR3 comprises 14 residues. V lost 6 bases and J 2 bases, leaving 14 bases between the germline ends. Germline assignment: CDR1 SNHLY and CDR2 FYNNEI. The CDR3 DNA follows: TGTGCCAGCAGGGCCCCACTTGATACCTACGAGCAGTACTTC. As protein: CASRAPLDTYEQYF.

The genes are TRBV6-5 and TRBJ1-2; 7 nucleotides agree with TRBD1. The germline gives CDR1 MNHEY, CDR2 SVGAGI. The CDR3 extends over 15 amino acids. Trimming at V came to 7 bases and at J to 0 bases, leaving 8 bases not matched to a gene. CDR3 protein: CASTPTGRTNYGYTF. The CDR3 coding sequence is TGTGCCAGCACCCCGACAGGGAGAACTAACTATGGCTACACCTTC.

The V gene is TRBV9, the J gene TRBJ2-4, with 8 bases that match TRBD1. CDR1 is SGDLS and CDR2 is YYNGEE in the germline V gene. The CDR3 is made up of 15 amino acids. V lost 4 bases, J lost 6 bases, and 9 bases stayed unmatched. This CDR3 reads CASSPGQGRGNIQYF. The CDR3 DNA follows: TGTGCCAGCAGCCCTGGACAGGGACGAGGAAACATTCAGTACTTC. Together with reference TRBV9 and TRBJ2-4, the CDR3 gives the full variable domain: DSGVTQTPKHLITATGQRVTLRCSPRSGDLSVYWYQQSLDQGLQFLIQYYNGEERAKGNILERFSAQQFPDLHSELNLSSLELGDSALYFCASSPGQGRGNIQYFGAGTRLSVL.

This clone was seen a single time. The rearrangement joins TRBV6-6 to TRBJ2-7; D remains unclear. Germline loops: CDR1 MNHNY, CDR2 SVGAGI (reference sequence). The CDR3 sequence is 12 residues long. CDR3 residues: CSAGPVSYEQYF. For the CDR3, the DNA is TGTTCCGCTGGGCCGGTGTCCTACGAGCAGTACTTC.

This clone was recorded a few times. The V and J genes are TRBV30 and TRBJ1-1, with unresolved D. The germline CDR1 and CDR2 sequences are GTSNPN and SVGIG (reference sequence). There are 14 residues in the CDR3. Trimming stripped 5 bases from V and 0 bases from J, with 13 bases between. In nucleotides, the CDR3 is TGTGCCTGGGCCGGTGGAGCTATGAACACTGAAGCTTTCTTT. Translated: CAWAGGAMNTEAFF.

This clone was observed a handful of times. V and J are TRBV18 and TRBJ1-1; a possible D gene is TRBD1 (6 bases). The CDR3 spans 12 residues. The germline V gene has CDR1 KGHSH and CDR2 LQKENI. V was cut by 6 bases and J by 7 bases, with 12 bases left in between. The CDR3 nucleotides read TGTGCCAGCTCCCCGGTACAGGGTGAAGCTTTCTTT. It yields the protein CASSPVQGEAFF.

By share, this clone counts as medium-sized. The rearrangement uses TRBV6-5 and TRBJ2-2, with D unclear. Trimming left V 1 base short and J 5 bases short, with 8 bases between. Germline CDR1 MNHEY, CDR2 SVGAGI. The CDR3 spans 14 residues. DNA for the CDR3: TGTGCCAGCAGTTACTACTGGTTAACCGGGGAGCTGTTTTTT. This encodes CASSYYWLTGELFF.

V and J are TRBV14 and TRBJ2-5; D is unresolved. V lost 4 bases and J lost 3, with 3 bases in between. Germline CDR1 reads SGHDN; CDR2 reads FVKESK. The CDR3 is 11 amino acids. In DNA form, the CDR3 reads TGTGCCAGCAGCCGCAAAGAGACCCAGTACTTC. Amino acids: CASSRKETQYF. Filled out from reference TRBV14 and TRBJ2-5, the complete variable domain reads EAGVTQFPSHSVIEKGQTVTLRCDPISGHDNLYWYRRVMGKEIKFLLHFVKESKQDESGMPNNRFLAERTGGTYSTLKVQPAELEDSGVYFCASSRKETQYFGPGTRLLVL.

Notes on this clone: An end of the junction differs from the germline gene, which may be a read error. The chain combines TRBV30 with TRBJ1-1; 7 nucleotides match TRBD1. From germline, CDR1 is GTSNPN and CDR2 SVGIG (reference sequence). CDR3 length equals 14 residues. The CDR3 DNA reads as TGTGCTTGGACCAGGGGGACACTGAACACTGAAGCTTTCTTT. This sequence encodes CAWTRGTLNTEAFF.

The chain uses TRBV4-1 and TRBJ2-6; D remains unclear. This CDR3 is built from 15 residues. The germline CDR1 and CDR2 sequences are MGHRA and YSYEKL. The V gene lost 4 bases and the J gene lost 0 bases, with 7 bases spanning the gap. The CDR3 sequence is CASSRASSGANVLTF. The CDR3 DNA is TGCGCCAGCAGCCGGGCCAGCTCTGGGGCCAACGTCCTGACTTTC.

This clone has just one count. V usage is TRBV5-1 and J usage is TRBJ2-7; the D is unclear. V lost 5 bases and J 2 bases, leaving 14 bases between the germline ends. This CDR3 has 14 residues. Germline CDR1 reads SGHRS; CDR2 reads YFSETQ. This chain's CDR3 is CASSLDDSAYEQYF. CDR3 nucleotide sequence: TGCGCCAGCAGTTTAGATGACTCAGCCTACGAGCAGTACTTC.